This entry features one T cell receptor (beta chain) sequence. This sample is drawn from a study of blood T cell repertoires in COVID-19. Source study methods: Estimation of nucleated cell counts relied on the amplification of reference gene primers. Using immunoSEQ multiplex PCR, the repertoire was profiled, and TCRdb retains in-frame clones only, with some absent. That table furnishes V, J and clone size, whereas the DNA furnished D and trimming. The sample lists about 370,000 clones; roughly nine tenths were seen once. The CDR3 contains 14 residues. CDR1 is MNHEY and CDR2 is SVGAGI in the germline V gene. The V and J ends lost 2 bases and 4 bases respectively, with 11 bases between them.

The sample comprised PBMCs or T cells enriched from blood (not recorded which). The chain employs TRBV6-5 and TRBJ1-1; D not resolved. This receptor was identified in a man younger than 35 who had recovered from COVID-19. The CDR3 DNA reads TGTGCCAGCAGTTACCCCGAGGTTGGCACTGAAGCTTTCTTT. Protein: CASSYPEVGTEAFF.